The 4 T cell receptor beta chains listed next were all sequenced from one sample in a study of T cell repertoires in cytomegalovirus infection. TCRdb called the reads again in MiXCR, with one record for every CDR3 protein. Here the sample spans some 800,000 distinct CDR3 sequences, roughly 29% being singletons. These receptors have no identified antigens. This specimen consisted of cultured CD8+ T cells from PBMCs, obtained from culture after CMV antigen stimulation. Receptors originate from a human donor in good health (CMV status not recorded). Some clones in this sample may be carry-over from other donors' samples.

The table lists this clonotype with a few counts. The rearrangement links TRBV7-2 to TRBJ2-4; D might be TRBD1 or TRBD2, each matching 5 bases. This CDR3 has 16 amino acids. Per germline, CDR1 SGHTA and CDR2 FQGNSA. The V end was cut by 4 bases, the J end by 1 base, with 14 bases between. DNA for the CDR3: TGTGCCAGCAGCTCCGGGGCGAGGTGGGCCAAAAACATTCAGTACTTC. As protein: CASSSGARWAKNIQYF. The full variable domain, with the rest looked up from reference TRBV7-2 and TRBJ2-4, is GAGVSQSPSNKVTEKGKDVELRCDPISGHTALYWYRQSLGQGLEFLIYFQGNSAPDKSGLPSDRFSAERTGGSVSTLTIQRTQQEDSAVYLCASSSGARWAKNIQYFGAGTRLSVL.

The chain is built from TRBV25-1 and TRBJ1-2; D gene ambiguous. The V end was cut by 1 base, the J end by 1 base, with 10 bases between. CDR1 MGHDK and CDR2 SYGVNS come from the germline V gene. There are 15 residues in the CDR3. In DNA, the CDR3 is TGTGCCAGCAGTGAATCGTTGGGCCGTAACTATGGCTACACCTTC. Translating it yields CASSESLGRNYGYTF.

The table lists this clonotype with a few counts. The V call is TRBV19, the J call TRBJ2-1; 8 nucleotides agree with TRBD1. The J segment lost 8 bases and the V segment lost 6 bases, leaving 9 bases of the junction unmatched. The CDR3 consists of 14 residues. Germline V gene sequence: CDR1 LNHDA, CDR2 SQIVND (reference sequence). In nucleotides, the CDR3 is TGTGCCAGTAGCTGGACAGGGATAGGACATGAGCAGTTCTTC. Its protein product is CASSWTGIGHEQFF.

CDR3 bases: TGTGCCAGCAGTTCTAGGGACAGGGTGTCCTATAATTCACCCCTCCACTTT. This encodes CASSSRDRVSYNSPLHF. V is TRBV6-5 and J is TRBJ1-6; 9 bases are a match to TRBD1. The V gene's germline CDR1 is MNHEY and CDR2 SVGAGI. With 4 bases clipped from V and 1 base from J, the junction kept 5 bases outside the gene matches. This CDR3 comprises 17 residues.